These 10 T cell receptor beta chains were all obtained from the same sample, sequenced in a study of T-cell memory formation after mild COVID-19. One entry per CDR3 protein, called by TCRdb with MiXCR from the 5' RACE reads. Counted here are 350,000 or so distinct CDR3 sequences, 20% to 25% occurring once; the ten biggest clones make up around 13%. The sequencing sample was made of PBMCs or a T cell subset sorted from them (not recorded which). The receptors derive from an adult woman who had mild COVID-19 (a few samples of this study predate the infection). Cell type and time point are not known.

The V call is TRBV7-9, the J call TRBJ2-1; 10 bases match TRBD1. CDR1 and CDR2 (germline): SEHNR, FQNEAQ (reference sequence). V was pared by 7 bases and J by 8 bases, with 8 bases of the junction left unmatched. The CDR3 totals 14 residues. The CDR3: CASTLTGGVHEQFF. As DNA, the CDR3 is TGTGCCAGCACCTTGACAGGGGGCGTTCATGAGCAGTTCTTC. The full variable domain, completed using reference TRBV7-9 and TRBJ2-1, is DTGVSQNPRHKITKRGQNVTFRCDPISEHNRLYWYRQTLGQGPEFLTYFQNEAQLEKSRLLSDRFSAERPKGSFSTLEIQRTEQGDSAMYLCASTLTGGVHEQFFGPGTRLTVL.

The rearrangement links TRBV20-1 to TRBJ1-1; D is unresolved. CDR1 and CDR2 (germline): DFQATT, SNEGSKA (reference sequence). V shed 1 base and J shed 1 base, with 10 bases lying between them. This CDR3 has 14 amino acids. DNA of the CDR3: TGCAGTGCTAGAGCAAGAGGGTGGAACACTGAAGCTTTCTTT. Protein: CSARARGWNTEAFF.

CDR3 sequence reads: CASSPRERAYNEQFF. The CDR3 coding sequence is TGTGCCAGCTCACCACGGGAGAGAGCCTACAATGAGCAGTTCTTC. This chain joins TRBV18 and TRBJ2-1, with a weak D call TRBD2 (5 bases). V lost 1 base and J lost 2, with 9 bases in between. Per the germline V gene, CDR1 is KGHSH and CDR2 is LQKENI. This CDR3 has 15 residues.

The genes are TRBV3-1 and TRBJ1-2; D gene ambiguous. V lost 4 bases and J lost 6, with 6 bases in between. The CDR3 is made up of 11 amino acids. Germline V CDR1 and CDR2: LGHDT, YNNKEL (reference sequence). The CDR3 DNA reads TGTGCCAGCAGCCTGAACCATGGCTACACCTTC. Translation: CASSLNHGYTF.

This clonotype came up a few times. The rearrangement links TRBV7-9 to TRBJ1-2, with D possibly TRBD1 on 6 matching bases. V lost 4 bases and J 4 bases, leaving 16 bases between the germline ends. This CDR3 has 15 residues. Germline loops: CDR1 SEHNR, CDR2 FQNEAQ (reference sequence). The CDR3 region is CASSSQQGNLYGYTF. CDR3 in DNA: TGTGCCAGCAGCTCCCAACAGGGCAACCTCTATGGCTACACCTTC.

This clonotype was seen only a few times. V usage is TRBV19 and J usage is TRBJ2-7; no clear D gene. This CDR3 spans 12 amino acids. Per the germline V gene, CDR1 is LNHDA and CDR2 is SQIVND (reference sequence). V lost 4 bases and J lost 9, with 13 bases in between. The DNA for the CDR3 is TGTGCCAGTAGTACCCCGGGTGAAGGGCAGTACTTC. Its translation is CASSTPGEGQYF.

The rearrangement links TRBV5-1 to TRBJ1-1; 9 bases match TRBD1. CDR1 is SGHRS, CDR2 YFSETQ, per germline. The CDR3 has 16 amino acids. Trimming took 4 bases from V and 1 from J; bases not matched to a gene: 8. CDR3 loop: CASSLRDRARNTEAFF. As DNA, the CDR3 is TGCGCCAGCAGCCTCCGGGACAGGGCAAGGAACACTGAAGCTTTCTTT. The full variable domain, completed using reference TRBV5-1 and TRBJ1-1, is KAGVTQTPRYLIKTRGQQVTLSCSPISGHRSVSWYQQTPGQGLQFLFEYFSETQRNKGNFPGRFSGRQFSNSRSEMNVSTLELGDSALYLCASSLRDRARNTEAFFGQGTRLTVV.

The sample holds a few counts of this clonotype. The rearrangement links TRBV6-5 to TRBJ2-3, with a possible D match to TRBD2 (5 bases). Germline loops: CDR1 MNHEY, CDR2 SVGAGI. The CDR3 extends over 14 amino acids. V shed 4 bases and J shed 0 bases, with 8 bases lying between them. CDR3 amino acids: CASSWAGSTDTQYF. In DNA, the CDR3 is TGTGCCAGCAGTTGGGCGGGTAGCACAGATACGCAGTATTTT.

The rearrangement joins TRBV19 to TRBJ1-5; 7 nucleotides match TRBD1. Germline V gene sequence: CDR1 LNHDA, CDR2 SQIVND (reference sequence). Trimming took 5 bases from V and 6 from J; bases not matched to a gene: 10. The CDR3 is 15 residues long. In DNA form, the CDR3 reads TGTGCCAGTAGTGCCCACGACAGGGTTGCTCAGCCCCAGCATTTT. Its translation: CASSAHDRVAQPQHF.

This clonotype showed up just a few times. The chain uses TRBV9 and TRBJ2-3, with 7 bases lining up with TRBD2. The V gene's germline CDR1 is SGDLS and CDR2 YYNGEE. V dropped 0 bases and J dropped 2; count of bases not matched to a gene: 9. The CDR3 is 17 amino acids. CDR3 residues: CASSVDTGGSITDTQYF. CDR3 nucleotides: TGTGCCAGCAGCGTAGATACGGGGGGATCAATCACAGATACGCAGTATTTT.